This passage covers 18 T cell receptor beta chains from one sample sequenced in a study of human T cells and chemical hapten exposure (TCRdb year 2021). Total RNA was extracted from unfractionated whole blood collected in Tempus Blood RNA tubes. The method was 5' RACE. TCRdb records Illumina MiSeq as the sequencer. TCRdb redid the processing of the public reads, applying fastp at Q25 and MiXCR, and retained in-frame beta chains. Each CDR3 protein gets just one entry, which takes the most common genes and DNA from the rows behind it. Within this sample are about 110,000 distinct CDR3 sequences, with around 20% of them counted one time only. The ten largest clones add up to around 2.8% of the sample. The receptor source for this set is a human donor in good health.

This clonotype came up a few times. V usage is TRBV28 and J usage is TRBJ1-2, with D maybe TRBD1 (5 bases). CDR3 length: 12 residues. The V end was cut by 3 bases, the J end by 5 bases, with 7 bases between. The germline gives CDR1 MDHEN, CDR2 SYDVKM. CDR3 coding DNA: TGTGCCAGCAGTTTGACAGCTTATGGCTACACCTTC. Amino acid sequence: CASSLTAYGYTF.

Only a few counts were recorded for this clonotype. This chain links TRBV12-5 with TRBJ1-2, with 8 bases matching TRBD1. CDR3 size: 13 residues. Germline trimming cut 6 bases from V and 4 bases from J; bases unmatched to any gene: 4. Per the germline V gene, CDR1 is LGHNT and CDR2 is FRNRAP. CDR3 DNA sequence: TGTGCTAGTGGCCGGGGGACAGGCTATGGCTACACCTTC. This gives the protein CASGRGTGYGYTF.

The chain couples TRBV6-2 or TRBV6-3 to TRBJ2-7; tentatively, D is TRBD2 (7 bases). The germline gives CDR1 MNHEY, CDR2 SVGEGT. The CDR3 loop spans 16 amino acids. Trimming removed 2 bases from V and 6 bases from J, with 20 bases in between. CDR3 residues: CASSYGFLGGASEQYF. As DNA, the CDR3 is TGTGCCAGCAGTTACGGCTTCTTGGGGGGGGCGAGCGAGCAGTACTTC.

This clonotype was seen a handful of times. The V and J genes are TRBV5-4 and TRBJ2-7, with a tentative D call TRBD1 (6 bases). The CDR3 is 14 residues long. Per germline, CDR1 SGHNT and CDR2 YYREEE (reference sequence). Trimming stripped 0 bases from V and 3 bases from J, with 10 bases between. The DNA of the CDR3 is TGTGCCAGCAGCTTGGGGACAGACCACTACGAGCAGTACTTC. Protein sequence: CASSLGTDHYEQYF.

V is TRBV20-1 and J is TRBJ2-5, with D maybe TRBD2 (7 bases). Germline lookup yields CDR1 DFQATT and CDR2 SNEGSKA (reference sequence). The CDR3 totals 16 residues. The germline V and J ends were trimmed by 0 bases and 3 bases, with 17 bases remaining between them. The CDR3 loop is CSARDGGAWPEETQYF. In nucleotides, the CDR3 is TGCAGTGCTAGAGATGGGGGGGCTTGGCCCGAAGAGACCCAGTACTTC.

A few counts support this clonotype. This chain links TRBV27 with TRBJ1-5, with D unclear. Per germline, CDR1 MNHEY and CDR2 SMNVEV (reference sequence). The CDR3 extends over 13 amino acids. The V end lost 1 base, the J end lost 1 base, and 2 bases lay between the germline ends. The CDR3 sequence: CASSLLSNQPQHF. The CDR3 DNA is TGTGCCAGCAGTTTATTAAGCAATCAGCCCCAGCATTTT.

This clonotype was observed a handful of times. The chain joins TRBV4-1 to TRBJ1-5, with D unresolved. The germline V gene has CDR1 MGHRA and CDR2 YSYEKL. Trimming cost V 1 base and J 10 bases, with 8 bases left between them. The CDR3 has 12 residues. The CDR3 coding sequence is TGCGCCAGCAGCCAAGTGGCTGGCCCCCAGCATTTT. Translating it yields CASSQVAGPQHF.

The genes are TRBV9 and TRBJ1-5, with a weak D call TRBD1 (6 bases). Germline V gene data show CDR1 as SGDLS and CDR2 as YYNGEE. The CDR3 is 15 amino acids. V was cut by 0 bases and J by 0 bases, with 7 bases left in between. The CDR3 sequence is CASSVEGGSNQPQHF. CDR3 nucleotides: TGTGCCAGCAGCGTAGAGGGGGGTAGCAATCAGCCCCAGCATTTT.

The table lists this clonotype with a few counts. J is TRBJ1-1 and V is TRBV6-2 or TRBV6-3; D perhaps matches TRBD1 (5 bases). V lost 6 bases and J 10 bases, leaving 18 bases between the germline ends. The germline V gene has CDR1 MNHEY and CDR2 SVGEGT. The CDR3 sequence is 13 residues long. CDR3 protein: CASSNIQSGGAFF. Here the CDR3 DNA reads TGTGCCAGCAGCAACATCCAGAGTGGGGGAGCTTTCTTT.

Comment on this clonotype: One end of the junction does not line up with germline, which may come from a read error. The genes are TRBV27 and TRBJ2-1; 13 bases are a match to TRBD2. Per germline, CDR1 MNHEY and CDR2 SMNVEV (reference sequence). The CDR3 covers 14 residues. CDR3: CASSSGTSGREALF. As DNA, the CDR3 is TGTGCCAGCAGTTCGGGAACTAGCGGGAGGGAAGCCCTCTTC.

This clonotype has more than one count but fewer than ten. V gene TRBV2 combines with J gene TRBJ1-2; D remains unclear. Between the trimmed V and J ends, which lost 2 bases and 0 bases, there was a span of 4 bases. CDR3 length: 13 residues. CDR1 SNHLY and CDR2 FYNNEI come from the germline V gene. CDR3 amino acids: CASSETPNYGYTF. The CDR3 bases are TGTGCCAGCAGTGAAACACCTAACTATGGCTACACCTTC.

This clonotype was seen a handful of times. V usage is TRBV11-2 and J usage is TRBJ1-4; 11 bases line up with TRBD1. Germline trimming cut 2 bases from V and 6 bases from J; bases unmatched to any gene: 5. CDR3 length: 16 amino acids. Per the germline V gene, CDR1 is SGHAT and CDR2 is FQNNGV. The CDR3 DNA sequence: TGTGCCAGCAGCTTACCCGGGACAGGGGGATATGAAAAACTGTTTTTT. This gives the protein CASSLPGTGGYEKLFF.

The chain employs TRBV29-1 and TRBJ2-5; 10 bases agree with TRBD2. Germline loops: CDR1 SQVTM, CDR2 ANQGSEA. This CDR3 is built from 13 residues. Unmatched junction bases numbered 4, after V lost 2 bases and J lost 7 bases. The chain's CDR3 is CSVESVAGGTQYF. CDR3 coding DNA: TGCAGCGTTGAATCGGTAGCGGGAGGGACCCAGTACTTC.

The chain employs TRBV10-3 and TRBJ1-1; D gene uncertain. Trimming cost V 6 bases and J 5 bases, with 13 bases left between them. The CDR3 loop spans 13 amino acids. Looked up from germline, CDR1 is ENHRY and CDR2 is SYGVKD. The CDR3 protein is CAIRDRAETEAFF. CDR3 in DNA: TGTGCCATCAGGGACCGGGCGGAGACTGAAGCTTTCTTT.

The chain links TRBV3-1 to TRBJ2-1; D is possibly TRBD2 (5 bases). This CDR3 spans 16 amino acids. Germline assignment: CDR1 LGHDT and CDR2 YNNKEL (reference sequence). The V and J ends lost 3 bases and 3 bases respectively, with 15 bases between them. CDR3 coding DNA: TGTGCCAGCAGCCAGGTGGTAGCGACTATCTACAATGAGCAGTTCTTC. It translates to CASSQVVATIYNEQFF.

The J gene is TRBJ2-1, the V gene TRBV5-1, with 12 bases lining up with TRBD2. From germline, CDR1 is SGHRS and CDR2 YFSETQ. The CDR3 runs to 17 residues. V gave up 1 base and J gave up 4 bases; unmatched junction bases: 6. The CDR3 region is CASSLPPSGRAYNEQFF. The CDR3 nucleotides read TGCGCCAGCAGCTTGCCGCCTAGCGGGAGGGCGTACAATGAGCAGTTCTTC.

The V gene is TRBV28, the J gene TRBJ2-4; D is ambiguous. The CDR3 is 16 amino acids. V was shortened by 2 bases and J by 0 bases, with 11 bases between the two germline ends. From germline, CDR1 is MDHEN and CDR2 SYDVKM. This chain's CDR3 is CASSLGHYRAKNIQYF. The CDR3 region has the DNA TGTGCCAGCAGTTTAGGTCACTACCGAGCCAAAAACATTCAGTACTTC.

This clonotype has a handful of counts. This rearrangement joins TRBV29-1 to TRBJ2-7; D may be TRBD2 (6 bases). V was clipped by 2 bases and J by 2 bases, with 10 bases between them. This CDR3 contains 13 residues. The germline gives CDR1 SQVTM, CDR2 ANQGSEA. CDR3 sequence: CSVEKEGPYEQYF. In nucleotides, the CDR3 is TGCAGCGTTGAAAAGGAGGGACCCTACGAGCAGTACTTC.